A single sample is the source of the 18 T cell receptor beta chains below, sequenced in a study of response to subunit inactivated influenza vaccine. MiXCR, applied by TCRdb to the RT-PCR reads, yields one record per CDR3 protein. The sample shows a few hundred thousand distinct CDR3 sequences, approximately 7.7% of them seen only once. Sequences were derived from PBMCs from blood, sampled approximately 25 months after vaccination. The origin of the receptors is a man between 50 and 69 years old who received an inactivated influenza vaccine.

The V and J genes are TRBV6-5 and TRBJ1-1; maybe TRBD1 (5 bases). The CDR3 is made up of 14 amino acids. V shed 0 bases and J shed 4 bases, with 9 bases lying between them. Germline loops: CDR1 MNHEY, CDR2 SVGAGI. Here the CDR3 DNA reads TGTGCCAGCAGTTACTCGGGACCGGGCACTGAAGCTTTCTTT. Translated: CASSYSGPGTEAFF.

This clonotype was detected ten times or more. The chain is built from TRBV15 and TRBJ2-7, with 8 bases lining up with TRBD2. The CDR3 is 15 residues long. Germline CDR1 LNHNV, CDR2 YYDKDF (reference sequence). J lost 2 bases, V lost 4 bases, and 7 bases had no gene match. CDR3 residues: CATSTRSGGAYEQYF. CDR3 nucleotides: TGTGCCACCAGCACTCGATCGGGGGGGGCCTACGAGCAGTACTTC. Drawing the rest from reference TRBV15 and TRBJ2-7, the complete variable domain is DAMVIQNPRYQVTQFGKPVTLSCSQTLNHNVMYWYQQKSSQAPKLLFHYYDKDFNNEADTPDNFQSRRPNTSFCFLDIRSPGLGDTAMYLCATSTRSGGAYEQYFGPGTRLTVT.

This clonotype has at least ten counts. The rearrangement links TRBV19 to TRBJ2-5; TRBD1 might be the D (6 bases). Germline V gene data show CDR1 as LNHDA and CDR2 as SQIVND (reference sequence). Trimming stripped 4 bases from V and 4 bases from J, with 10 bases between. This CDR3 spans 13 amino acids. The CDR3 sequence is CASSTTGRETQYF. CDR3 nucleotide sequence: TGTGCCAGTAGTACAACAGGGAGAGAGACCCAGTACTTC.

This rearrangement joins TRBV6-5 to TRBJ1-2; no definite D call. This CDR3 contains 10 residues. Trimming took off 5 bases at V and 8 bases at J, with 6 bases between the two ends. Germline CDR1 reads MNHEY; CDR2 reads SVGAGI. The DNA for the CDR3 is TGTGCCAGCAGTCCCCTAGGCTACACCTTC. The encoded protein is CASSPLGYTF.

The V call is TRBV28, the J call TRBJ1-4; D is perhaps TRBD1 (6 bases). The CDR3 extends over 14 amino acids. Trimming removed 6 bases at V and 2 bases at J, with 10 bases between. Germline V lookup: CDR1 MDHEN, CDR2 SYDVKM. CDR3 amino acids: CASSWGGTNEKLFF. Written as DNA, the CDR3 is TGTGCCAGCAGCTGGGGGGGCACTAATGAAAAACTGTTTTTT.

V and J are TRBV6-2 or TRBV6-3 and TRBJ2-1; a weak D match, TRBD1 (5 bases). This CDR3 spans 13 amino acids. The V end was cut by 6 bases, the J end by 8 bases, with 14 bases between. Looked up from germline, CDR1 is MNHEY and CDR2 is SVGEGT. CDR3 region: CASRLRAYDEQFF. The DNA for the CDR3 is TGTGCCAGCAGGCTCAGGGCTTACGATGAGCAGTTCTTC.

This clonotype came up many times. The V gene is TRBV24-1, the J gene TRBJ2-1; D call uncertain. V was shortened by 2 bases and J by 10 bases, with 14 bases between the two germline ends. Germline V lookup: CDR1 KGHDR, CDR2 SFDVKD. CDR3 length: 14 amino acids. The CDR3 loop reads CATSDSMMMGEQFF. DNA for the CDR3: TGTGCCACCAGTGATTCTATGATGATGGGCGAGCAGTTCTTC.

This clonotype was recorded at least ten times. V is TRBV28 and J is TRBJ2-3, with D possibly called TRBD1 or TRBD2 (5 bases each). V was trimmed by 3 bases and J by 2 bases, leaving 12 bases between them. This CDR3 is built from 15 residues. Germline CDR1 is MDHEN and CDR2 is SYDVKM. The CDR3 nucleotides read TGTGCCAGCAGTTTGGGGGACCGTAACACAGATACGCAGTATTTT. This sequence encodes CASSLGDRNTDTQYF. The full variable domain, rest sourced from reference TRBV28 and TRBJ2-3, is DVKVTQSSRYLVKRTGEKVFLECVQDMDHENMFWYRQDPGLGLRLIYFSYDVKMKEKGDIPEGYSVSREKKERFSLILESASTNQTSMYLCASSLGDRNTDTQYFGPGTRLTVL.

The chain is built from TRBV15 and TRBJ2-7; a possible D gene is TRBD1 (6 bases). Germline-derived CDR1 and CDR2 are LNHNV and YYDKDF (reference sequence). V lost 1 base and J lost 6, with 13 bases in between. The CDR3 has 14 amino acids. CDR3 amino acids: CATSRGDTGLEQYF. In DNA, the CDR3 is TGTGCCACCAGCAGAGGGGACACTGGTCTCGAGCAGTACTTC.

Written as DNA, the CDR3 is TGTGCCAGCTCACCAAGTACAGGTCAAGCTTTCTTT. It codes for CASSPSTGQAFF. The V gene is TRBV18, the J gene TRBJ1-1; D may be TRBD1 (5 bases). V lost 2 bases, J lost 9 bases, and 10 bases lay in between. The CDR3 has 12 residues. CDR1 and CDR2 from the germline V gene are KGHSH and LQKENI.

The chain uses TRBV2 and TRBJ2-1; 15 bases are a match to TRBD2. There are 18 residues in the CDR3. V gave up 6 bases and J gave up 11 bases; unmatched junction bases: 17. The germline V gene encodes CDR1 SNHLY and CDR2 FYNNEI. CDR3 region: CASRPGQGRTSGGAKQFF. CDR3 in DNA: TGTGCCAGCAGACCGGGACAGGGGAGGACTAGCGGGGGGGCAAAGCAGTTCTTC.

This clonotype was observed many times. The rearrangement joins TRBV28 to TRBJ1-1, with unresolved D. Trimming shortened V by 6 bases and J by 5 bases, and 19 bases separated the two germline ends. CDR1 MDHEN and CDR2 SYDVKM come from the germline V gene. This CDR3 is 15 amino acids long. CDR3 in amino acids: CASRGLQVGRTEAFF. The CDR3 bases are TGTGCCAGCAGAGGGCTCCAGGTTGGGCGGACTGAAGCTTTCTTT.

There are a few counts of this clonotype. The rearrangement uses TRBV6-4 and TRBJ2-7, with 9 bases that match TRBD1. The CDR3 totals 16 residues. Trimming cost V 7 bases and J 0 bases; bases outside gene matches: 10. Germline V CDR1 and CDR2: MRHNA, SNTAGT. CDR3 loop: CASTPRDRARSYEQYF. The DNA of the CDR3 is TGTGCCAGCACCCCCAGGGACAGGGCTCGCTCCTACGAGCAGTACTTC.

The sample holds a few counts of this clonotype. This chain links TRBV3-1 with TRBJ2-5; D might be TRBD2 (5 bases). The CDR3 sequence is 19 residues long. The germline CDR1 and CDR2 sequences are LGHDT and YNNKEL (reference sequence). The V and J ends lost 4 bases and 2 bases respectively, with 26 bases between them. The DNA of the CDR3 is TGTGCCAGCAGCCCTTTAGCGAGTCCGAACCCGGAAAAGCAAGAGACCCAGTACTTC. Translating it yields CASSPLASPNPEKQETQYF.

This chain links TRBV14 with TRBJ2-5; possibly TRBD1 for D (6 bases). Germline CDR1 reads SGHDN; CDR2 reads FVKESK. V was shortened by 1 base and J by 6 bases, with 12 bases between the two germline ends. This CDR3 spans 14 amino acids. The CDR3 coding sequence is TGTGCCAGCAGCCAAGTTGAAGGGGGAAAGACCCAGTACTTC. Its protein product is CASSQVEGGKTQYF.

Only a few counts were recorded for this clonotype. The chain employs TRBV7-2 and TRBJ1-6; D is possibly TRBD1 (6 bases). This CDR3 is 15 amino acids long. V dropped 1 base and J dropped 9 bases, with 13 bases sitting between them. From germline, CDR1 is SGHTA and CDR2 FQGNSA. The CDR3 loop is CASSLERGTGSPLHF. For the CDR3, the DNA is TGTGCCAGCAGCTTAGAGAGGGGGACGGGTTCACCCCTCCACTTT. Filled out from reference TRBV7-2 and TRBJ1-6, the complete variable domain reads GAGVSQSPSNKVTEKGKDVELRCDPISGHTALYWYRQSLGQGLEFLIYFQGNSAPDKSGLPSDRFSAERTGGSVSTLTIQRTQQEDSAVYLCASSLERGTGSPLHFGNGTRLTVT.

This clonotype has only a few counts. V and J are TRBV7-2 and TRBJ2-7; TRBD1 matches at 10 bases. The CDR3 has 16 residues. J gave up 5 bases and V 5 bases, and 12 bases lay outside the gene matches. The germline gives CDR1 SGHTA, CDR2 FQGNSA. The DNA of the CDR3 is TGTGCCAGCAGCCCACGGACAGGGGGAATTTTCAACGAGCAGTACTTC. It yields the protein CASSPRTGGIFNEQYF.

This clonotype turned up a few times. The chain is built from TRBV14 and TRBJ2-1, with TRBD2 identical over 9 bases. The CDR3 is 15 amino acids. The V gene end was trimmed by 1 base and the J gene end by 4 bases; junction bases not matched to a gene: 2. From germline, CDR1 is SGHDN and CDR2 FVKESK. CDR3 nucleotide sequence: TGTGCCAGCAGCCAAGTTAGCGGGGGTTACAATGAGCAGTTCTTC. Its translation is CASSQVSGGYNEQFF.